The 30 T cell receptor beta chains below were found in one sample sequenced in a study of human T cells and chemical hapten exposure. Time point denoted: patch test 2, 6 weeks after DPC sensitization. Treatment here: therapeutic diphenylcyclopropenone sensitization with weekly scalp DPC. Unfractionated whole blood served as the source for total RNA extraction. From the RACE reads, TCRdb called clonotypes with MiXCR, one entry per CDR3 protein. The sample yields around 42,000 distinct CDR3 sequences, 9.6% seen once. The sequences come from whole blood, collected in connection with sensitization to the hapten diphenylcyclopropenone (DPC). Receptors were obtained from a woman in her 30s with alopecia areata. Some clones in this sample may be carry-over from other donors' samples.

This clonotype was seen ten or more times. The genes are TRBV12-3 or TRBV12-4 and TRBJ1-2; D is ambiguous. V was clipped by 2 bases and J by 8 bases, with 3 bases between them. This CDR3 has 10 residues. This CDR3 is CASSLSGYTF. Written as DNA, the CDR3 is TGTGCCAGCAGTTTAAGCGGCTACACCTTC.

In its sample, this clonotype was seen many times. CDR3: CASSLSAGELFF. DNA for the CDR3: TGTGCCAGCAGTTTATCCGCCGGGGAGCTGTTTTTT. The chain uses TRBV12-3 or TRBV12-4 and TRBJ2-2, with no clear D. Trimming shortened V by 2 bases and J by 6 bases, and 4 bases separated the two germline ends. The CDR3 length is 12 residues.

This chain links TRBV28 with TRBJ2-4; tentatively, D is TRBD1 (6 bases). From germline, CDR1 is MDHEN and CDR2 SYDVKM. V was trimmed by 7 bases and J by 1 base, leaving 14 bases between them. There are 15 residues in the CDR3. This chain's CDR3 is CASIEGGDAKNIQYF. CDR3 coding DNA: TGTGCCAGCATCGAAGGGGGTGACGCCAAAAACATTCAGTACTTC.

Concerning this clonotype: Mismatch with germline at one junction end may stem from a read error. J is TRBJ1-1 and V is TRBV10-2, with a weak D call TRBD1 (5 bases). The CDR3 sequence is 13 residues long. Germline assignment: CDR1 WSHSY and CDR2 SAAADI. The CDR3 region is CASIEGRGAEAFF. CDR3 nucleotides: TGCGCCAGCATTGAGGGGCGCGGGGCTGAAGCTTTCTTT.

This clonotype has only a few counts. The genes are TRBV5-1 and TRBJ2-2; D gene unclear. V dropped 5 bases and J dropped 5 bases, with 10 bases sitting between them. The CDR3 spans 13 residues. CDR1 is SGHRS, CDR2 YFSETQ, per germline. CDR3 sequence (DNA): TGCGCCAGCAGTCAACAGTCAACCGGGGAGCTGTTTTTT. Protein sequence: CASSQQSTGELFF. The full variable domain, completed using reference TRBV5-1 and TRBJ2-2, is KAGVTQTPRYLIKTRGQQVTLSCSPISGHRSVSWYQQTPGQGLQFLFEYFSETQRNKGNFPGRFSGRQFSNSRSEMNVSTLELGDSALYLCASSQQSTGELFFGEGSRLTVL.

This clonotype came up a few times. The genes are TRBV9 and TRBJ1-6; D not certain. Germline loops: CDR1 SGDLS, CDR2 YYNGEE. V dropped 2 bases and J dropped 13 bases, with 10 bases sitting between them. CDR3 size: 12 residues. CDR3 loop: CASSVGWPPLHF. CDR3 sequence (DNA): TGTGCCAGCAGCGTGGGTTGGCCGCCCCTCCACTTT.

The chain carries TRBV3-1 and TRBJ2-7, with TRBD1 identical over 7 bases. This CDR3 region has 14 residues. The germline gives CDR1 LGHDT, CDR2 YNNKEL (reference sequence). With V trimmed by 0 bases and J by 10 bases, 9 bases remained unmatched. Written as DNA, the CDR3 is TGTGCCAGCAGCCAAGATCGGACAGGAATAATTCAGTACTTC. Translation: CASSQDRTGIIQYF.

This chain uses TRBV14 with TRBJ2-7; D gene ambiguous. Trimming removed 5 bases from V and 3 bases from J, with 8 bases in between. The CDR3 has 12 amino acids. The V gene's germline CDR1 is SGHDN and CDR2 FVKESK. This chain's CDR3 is CASSSVFYEQYF. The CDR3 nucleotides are TGTGCCAGCAGCTCGGTATTCTACGAGCAGTACTTC.

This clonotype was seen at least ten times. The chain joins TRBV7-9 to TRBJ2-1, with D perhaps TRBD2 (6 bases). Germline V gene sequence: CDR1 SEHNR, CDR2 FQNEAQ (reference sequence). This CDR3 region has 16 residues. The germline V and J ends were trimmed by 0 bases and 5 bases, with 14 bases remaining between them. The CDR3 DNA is TGTGCCAGCAGCTTAGCGATTGCGGGGAGCCACAATGAGCAGTTCTTC. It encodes CASSLAIAGSHNEQFF.

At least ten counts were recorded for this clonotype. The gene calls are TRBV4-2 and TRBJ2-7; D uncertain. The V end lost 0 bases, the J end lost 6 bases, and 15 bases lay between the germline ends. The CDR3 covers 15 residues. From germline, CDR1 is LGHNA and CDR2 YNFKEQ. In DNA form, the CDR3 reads TGTGCCAGCAGCCAAGATCCCACGGTTCTTTCCGAGCAGTACTTC. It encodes CASSQDPTVLSEQYF.

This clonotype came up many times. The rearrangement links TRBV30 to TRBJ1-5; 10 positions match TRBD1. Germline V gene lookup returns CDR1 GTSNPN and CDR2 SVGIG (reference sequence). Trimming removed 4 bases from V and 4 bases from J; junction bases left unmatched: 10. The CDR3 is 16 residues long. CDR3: CAWTRPGTGANQPQHF. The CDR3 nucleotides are TGTGCCTGGACCCGTCCCGGGACAGGGGCTAATCAGCCCCAGCATTTT.

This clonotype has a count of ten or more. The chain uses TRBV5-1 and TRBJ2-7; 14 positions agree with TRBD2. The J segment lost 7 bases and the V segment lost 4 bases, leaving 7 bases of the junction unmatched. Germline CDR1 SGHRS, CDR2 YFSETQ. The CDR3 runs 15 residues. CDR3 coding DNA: TGCGCCAGCAGCGCCGGGACTAGCGGGGGTGGAGAGCAGTACTTC. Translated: CASSAGTSGGGEQYF.

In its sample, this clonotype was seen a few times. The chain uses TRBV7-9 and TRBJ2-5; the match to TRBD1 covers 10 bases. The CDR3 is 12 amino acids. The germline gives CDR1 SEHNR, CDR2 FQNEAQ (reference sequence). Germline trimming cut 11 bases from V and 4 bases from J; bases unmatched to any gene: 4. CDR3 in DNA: TGTGCCGCGGGGACAGGGGTAGAGACCCAGTACTTC. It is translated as CAAGTGVETQYF.

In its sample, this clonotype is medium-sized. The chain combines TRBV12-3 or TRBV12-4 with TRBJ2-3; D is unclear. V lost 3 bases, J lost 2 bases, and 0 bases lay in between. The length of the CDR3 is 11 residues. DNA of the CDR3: TGTGCCAGCAGTTTCACAGATACGCAGTATTTT. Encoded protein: CASSFTDTQYF.

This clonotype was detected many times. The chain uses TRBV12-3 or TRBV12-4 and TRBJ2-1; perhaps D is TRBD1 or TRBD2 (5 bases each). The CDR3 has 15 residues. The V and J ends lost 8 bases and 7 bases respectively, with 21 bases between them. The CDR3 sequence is CASGSGHEGRNEQFF. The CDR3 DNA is TGTGCCAGCGGGAGCGGACACGAGGGGCGGAATGAGCAGTTCTTC.

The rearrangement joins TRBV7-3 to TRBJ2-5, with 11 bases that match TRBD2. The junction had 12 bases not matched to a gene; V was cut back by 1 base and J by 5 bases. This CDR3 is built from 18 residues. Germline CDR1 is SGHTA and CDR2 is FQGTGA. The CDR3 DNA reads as TGTGCCAGCAGCTTAAGGGCCGCTACTAGCGGGGGCCGTGAGACCCAGTACTTC. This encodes CASSLRAATSGGRETQYF.

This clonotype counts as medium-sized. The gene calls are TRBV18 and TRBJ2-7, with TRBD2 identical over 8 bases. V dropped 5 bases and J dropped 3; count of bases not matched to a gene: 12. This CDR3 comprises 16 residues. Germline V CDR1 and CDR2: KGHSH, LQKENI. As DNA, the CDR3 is TGTGCCAGCTCAGCCGCTACTAGCGGAGCCCTCTACGAGCAGTACTTC. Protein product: CASSAATSGALYEQYF.

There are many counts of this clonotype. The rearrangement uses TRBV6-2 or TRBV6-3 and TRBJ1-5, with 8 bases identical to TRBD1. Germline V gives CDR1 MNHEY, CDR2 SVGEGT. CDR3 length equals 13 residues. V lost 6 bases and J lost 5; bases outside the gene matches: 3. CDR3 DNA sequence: TGTGCCAGCAGGGACAGGGAGGATCAGCCCCAGCATTTT. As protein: CASRDREDQPQHF.

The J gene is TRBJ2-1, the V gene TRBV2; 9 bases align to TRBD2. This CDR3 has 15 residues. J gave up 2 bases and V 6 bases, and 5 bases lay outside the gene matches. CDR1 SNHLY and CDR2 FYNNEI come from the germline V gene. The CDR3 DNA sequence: TGTGCCAGCAGGGATGGCGGGGGGGCCTACAATGAGCAGTTCTTC. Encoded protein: CASRDGGGAYNEQFF.

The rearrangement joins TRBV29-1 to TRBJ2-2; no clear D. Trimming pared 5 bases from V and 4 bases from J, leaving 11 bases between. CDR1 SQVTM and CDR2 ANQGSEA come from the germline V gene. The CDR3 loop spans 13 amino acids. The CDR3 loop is CSVRKGTTGELFF. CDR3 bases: TGCAGCGTTCGCAAGGGAACCACCGGGGAGCTGTTTTTT.

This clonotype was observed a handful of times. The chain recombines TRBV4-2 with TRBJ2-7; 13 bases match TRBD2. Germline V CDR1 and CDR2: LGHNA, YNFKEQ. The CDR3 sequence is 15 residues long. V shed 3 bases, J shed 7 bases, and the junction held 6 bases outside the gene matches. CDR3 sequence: CASSQTSGLAGEQYF. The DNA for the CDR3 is TGTGCCAGCAGCCAGACCTCGGGACTAGCGGGAGAGCAGTACTTC.

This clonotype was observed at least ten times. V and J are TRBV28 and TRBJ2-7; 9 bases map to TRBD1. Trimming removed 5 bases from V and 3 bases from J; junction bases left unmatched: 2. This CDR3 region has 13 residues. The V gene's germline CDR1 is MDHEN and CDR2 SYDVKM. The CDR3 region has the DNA TGTGCCAGCAGTGGGGGACAGGGCTACGAGCAGTACTTC. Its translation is CASSGGQGYEQYF. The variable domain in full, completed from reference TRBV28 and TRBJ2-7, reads DVKVTQSSRYLVKRTGEKVFLECVQDMDHENMFWYRQDPGLGLRLIYFSYDVKMKEKGDIPEGYSVSREKKERFSLILESASTNQTSMYLCASSGGQGYEQYFGPGTRLTVT.

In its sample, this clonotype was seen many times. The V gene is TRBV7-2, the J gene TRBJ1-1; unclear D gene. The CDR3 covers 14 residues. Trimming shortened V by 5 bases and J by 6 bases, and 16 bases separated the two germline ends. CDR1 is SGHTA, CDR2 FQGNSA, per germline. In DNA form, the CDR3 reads TGTGCCAGCAGCCCCCTAGCTCAGATTCCTGAAGCTTTCTTT. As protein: CASSPLAQIPEAFF.

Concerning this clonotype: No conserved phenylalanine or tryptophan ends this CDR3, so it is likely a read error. CDR3 sequence (DNA): TGTGCCAGCAGTGGGGGGACAGGGGGCTGGACAGATACGCAGTATCTT. It codes for CASSGGTGGWTDTQYL. The chain links TRBV12-3 or TRBV12-4 to TRBJ2-3, with 12 bases fitting TRBD1. This CDR3 is built from 16 residues. V lost 5 bases and J lost 3; bases outside the gene matches: 6.

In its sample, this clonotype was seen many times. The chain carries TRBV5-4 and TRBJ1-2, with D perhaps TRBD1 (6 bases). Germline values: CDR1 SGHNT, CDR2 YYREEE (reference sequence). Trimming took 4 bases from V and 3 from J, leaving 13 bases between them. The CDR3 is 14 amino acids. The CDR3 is CASSDLQGYYGYTF. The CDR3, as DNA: TGTGCCAGCAGCGACCTACAGGGTTACTATGGCTACACCTTC.

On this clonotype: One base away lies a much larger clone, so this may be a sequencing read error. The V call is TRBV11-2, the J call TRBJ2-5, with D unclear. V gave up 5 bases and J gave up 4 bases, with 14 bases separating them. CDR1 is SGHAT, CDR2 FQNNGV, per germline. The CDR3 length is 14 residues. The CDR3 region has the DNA TGTGCCAGCAGCCTTTCTAGGATAAGAGAGACCCAGTACTTC. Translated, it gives CASSLSRIRETQYF.

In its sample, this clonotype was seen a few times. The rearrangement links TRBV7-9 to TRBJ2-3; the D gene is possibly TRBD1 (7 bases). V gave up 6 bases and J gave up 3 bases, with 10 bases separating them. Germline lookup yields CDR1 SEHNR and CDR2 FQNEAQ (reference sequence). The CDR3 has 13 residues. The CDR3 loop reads CASREGATDTQYF. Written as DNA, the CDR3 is TGTGCCAGCAGGGAGGGGGCAACAGATACGCAGTATTTT. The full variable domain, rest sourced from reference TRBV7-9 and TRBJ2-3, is DTGVSQNPRHKITKRGQNVTFRCDPISEHNRLYWYRQTLGQGPEFLTYFQNEAQLEKSRLLSDRFSAERPKGSFSTLEIQRTEQGDSAMYLCASREGATDTQYFGPGTRLTVL.

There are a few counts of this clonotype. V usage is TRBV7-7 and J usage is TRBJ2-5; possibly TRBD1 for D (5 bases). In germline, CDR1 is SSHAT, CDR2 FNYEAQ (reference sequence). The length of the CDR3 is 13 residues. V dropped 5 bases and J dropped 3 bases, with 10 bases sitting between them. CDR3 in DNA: TGTGCCAGCAGCCCGGACACCGAAGAGACCCAGTACTTC. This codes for CASSPDTEETQYF.

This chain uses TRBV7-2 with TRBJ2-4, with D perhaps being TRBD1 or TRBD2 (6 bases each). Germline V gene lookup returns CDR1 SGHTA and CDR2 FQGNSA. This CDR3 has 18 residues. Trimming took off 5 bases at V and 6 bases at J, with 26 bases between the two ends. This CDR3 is CASSPRGGASGPLNIQYF. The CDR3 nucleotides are TGTGCCAGCAGCCCGAGAGGGGGAGCCAGCGGGCCTTTAAACATTCAGTACTTC.

The chain's CDR3 is CSASPLDQETQYF. CDR3 bases: TGCAGTGCTAGCCCGCTAGATCAAGAGACCCAGTACTTC. This chain connects TRBV20-1 to TRBJ2-5; D is ambiguous. V dropped 3 bases and J dropped 2 bases, with 10 bases sitting between them. This CDR3 region has 13 residues. Germline V gene data show CDR1 as DFQATT and CDR2 as SNEGSKA (reference sequence).